This is a list of T cell receptor beta chains from one sample in a study of identifying expanded T cells in peripheral blood. Clones were read by immunoSEQ multiplex PCR, and TCRdb kept only the in-frame ones, dropping some. The data hold approximately 110,000 clones, with 88% observed a single time. The specimen sequenced was blood. These receptors were taken from a person between 18 and 70 years old in good health. CDR3s include the opening cysteine and the closing phenylalanine or tryptophan. D genes are given only for firm matches. Clone size is given for some rows only: seen once, a few or many times, or a class if the clone is expanded.

. | TRBJ2-1 | . | TRBV18 | CASSPPTAYEQFF | TGTGCCAGCTCCCCCCCCACCGCCTATGAGCAGTTCTTC
. | TRBJ2-7 | TRBD1 | TRBV19 | CASSMGQGAYEQYF | TGTGCCAGTAGTATGGGGCAGGGGGCCTACGAGCAGTACTTC
. | TRBJ2-5 | . | TRBV7-2 | CASSRAIQETQYF | TGTGCCAGCAGCCGAGCGATACAAGAGACCCAGTACTTC
. | TRBJ2-3 | . | TRBV5-1 | CASSKSGRGATDTQYF | TGCGCCAGCAGCAAGTCCGGTCGGGGGGCCACAGATACGCAGTATTTT
. | TRBJ2-5 | . | TRBV4-1 | CASSPSPAPGETQYF | TGCGCCAGCAGCCCAAGCCCGGCCCCCGGGGAGACCCAGTACTTC
. | TRBJ1-1 | . | TRBV14 | CASSQNRITEAFF | TGTGCCAGCAGCCAGAACAGGATCACTGAAGCTTTCTTT
. | TRBJ2-4 | . | TRBV11-2 | CASSPNRAKNIQYF | TGTGCCAGCAGCCCCAACCGTGCCAAAAACATTCAGTACTTC
. | TRBJ2-1 | TRBD2 | TRBV28 | CASRPLAEGNEQFF | TGTGCCAGCAGGCCACTAGCGGAGGGCAATGAGCAGTTCTTC
once | TRBJ1-1 | TRBD1 | TRBV6-5 | CASRTQGATEAFF | TGTGCCAGCAGGACACAGGGGGCAACTGAAGCTTTCTTT
. | TRBJ1-4 | TRBD1 | TRBV7-9 | CASSNQGAEGEKLFF | TGTGCCAGCAGCAACCAGGGGGCCGAGGGTGAAAAACTGTTTTTT
. | TRBJ2-5 | . | TRBV7-2 | CASSLRARQETQYF | TGTGCCAGCAGCTTAAGGGCCAGGCAAGAGACCCAGTACTTC
. | TRBJ1-2 | . | TRBV7-9 | CASSIYERGGYTF | TGTGCCAGCAGCATTTACGAGAGGGGAGGCTACACCTTC
. | TRBJ2-5 | TRBD1 | TRBV29-1 | CSVRTGTGETQYF | TGCAGCGTGAGGACAGGGACGGGAGAGACCCAGTACTTC
. | TRBJ2-1 | . | TRBV6-6 | CASAGDVEQFF | TGTGCCAGCGCCGGGGATGTTGAGCAGTTCTTC
once | TRBJ1-4 | TRBD1 | TRBV5-4 | CASSPGQGDEKLFF | TGTGCCAGCAGCCCGGGACAGGGTGACGAAAAACTGTTTTTT
. | TRBJ1-2 | . | TRBV15 | CATSDQVGYTF | TGTGCCACCAGTGACCAAGTTGGGTACACCTTC
. | TRBJ2-7 | . | TRBV29-1 | CSVQKPKGKDEQYF | TGCAGCGTCCAAAAACCGAAAGGGAAGGACGAGCAGTACTTC
once | TRBJ2-1 | TRBD2 | TRBV30 | CAWSVAGGPYNEQFF | TGTGCCTGGAGTGTAGCGGGGGGCCCTTACAATGAGCAGTTCTTC